This T cell receptor beta chain was sequenced in a study of T cell responses to AZD1222 COVID-19 vaccine. Study-level points and caveats: Researchers report vaccine-associated CD4 TCRs spanning spike, with dominance at 160-218 and 743-854.

CDR1 is ENHRY, CDR2 SYGVKD, per germline. V dropped 6 bases and J dropped 4; count of bases not matched to a gene: 12. The CDR3 extends over 16 amino acids. As to this clone: As yet, its antigen is unknown.

The method was immunoSEQ multiplex PCR; TCRdb's version includes in-frame clones alone and lacks a portion of them. This table has 100,000 to 150,000 clones, approximately 87% appearing once. The chain has TRBV10-3 and TRBJ1-2; the match to TRBD1 covers 9 bases. This clonotype was obtained from an adult in good health. Sequencing used peripheral blood, obtained on day 0 of AZD1222 vaccination. CDR3 in DNA: TGTGCCATCAGACCGGGACAGGGCTTATTGTCCTATGGCTACACCTTC. As protein: CAIRPGQGLLSYGYTF.